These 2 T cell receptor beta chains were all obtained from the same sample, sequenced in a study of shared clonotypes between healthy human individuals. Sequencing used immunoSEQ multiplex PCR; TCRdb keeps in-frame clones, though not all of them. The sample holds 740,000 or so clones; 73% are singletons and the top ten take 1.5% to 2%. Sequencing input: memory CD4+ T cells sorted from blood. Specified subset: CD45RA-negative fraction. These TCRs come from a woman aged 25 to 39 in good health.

The CDR3 DNA reads as TGTGCCAGCAGTTCCGGGACAACGAACTATGGCTACACCTTC. Its protein product is CASSSGTTNYGYTF. The rearrangement links TRBV28 to TRBJ1-2, with D possibly being TRBD1 (6 bases). Trimming took off 4 bases at V and 2 bases at J, with 11 bases between the two ends. Germline V lookup: CDR1 MDHEN, CDR2 SYDVKM. CDR3 size: 14 residues.

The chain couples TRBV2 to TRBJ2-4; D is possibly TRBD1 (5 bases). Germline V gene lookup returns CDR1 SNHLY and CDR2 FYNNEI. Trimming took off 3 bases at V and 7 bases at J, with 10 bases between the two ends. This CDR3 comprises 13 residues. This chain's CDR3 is CASSETVQNIQYF. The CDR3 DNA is TGTGCCAGCAGTGAGACAGTACAGAACATTCAGTACTTC.